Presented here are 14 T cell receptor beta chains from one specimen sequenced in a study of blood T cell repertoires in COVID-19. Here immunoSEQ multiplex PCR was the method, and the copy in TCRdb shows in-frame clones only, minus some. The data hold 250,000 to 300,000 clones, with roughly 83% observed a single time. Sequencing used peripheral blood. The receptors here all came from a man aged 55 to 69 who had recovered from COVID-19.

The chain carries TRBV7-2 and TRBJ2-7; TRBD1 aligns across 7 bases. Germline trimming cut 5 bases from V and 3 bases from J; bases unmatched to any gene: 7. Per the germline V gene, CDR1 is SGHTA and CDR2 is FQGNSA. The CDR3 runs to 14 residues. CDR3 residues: CASSPGTEIYEQYF. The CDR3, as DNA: TGTGCCAGCAGCCCCGGGACAGAGATCTACGAGCAGTACTTC.

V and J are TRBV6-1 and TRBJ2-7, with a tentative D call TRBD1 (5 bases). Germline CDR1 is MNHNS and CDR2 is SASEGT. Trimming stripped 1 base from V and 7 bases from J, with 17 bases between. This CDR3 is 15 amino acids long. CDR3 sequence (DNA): TGTGCCAGCAGTGAAGGACAGTTAACTGGCTATGAGCAGTACTTC. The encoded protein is CASSEGQLTGYEQYF.

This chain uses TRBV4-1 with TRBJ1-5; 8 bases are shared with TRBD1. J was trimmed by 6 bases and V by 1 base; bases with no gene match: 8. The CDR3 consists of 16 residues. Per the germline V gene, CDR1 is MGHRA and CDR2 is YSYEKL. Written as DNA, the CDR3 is TGCGCCAGCAGCCAAGTAGGACAGGGTTTGGCTCAGCCCCAGCATTTT. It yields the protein CASSQVGQGLAQPQHF.

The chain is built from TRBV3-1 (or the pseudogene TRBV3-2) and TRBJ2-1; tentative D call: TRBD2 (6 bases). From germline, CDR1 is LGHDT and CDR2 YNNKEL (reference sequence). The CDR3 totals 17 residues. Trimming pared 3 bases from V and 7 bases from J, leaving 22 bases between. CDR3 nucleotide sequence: TGTGCCAGCAGCCATGGTCCGGGAGCTCGCTTTCCGAATGAGCAGTTCTTC. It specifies CASSHGPGARFPNEQFF.

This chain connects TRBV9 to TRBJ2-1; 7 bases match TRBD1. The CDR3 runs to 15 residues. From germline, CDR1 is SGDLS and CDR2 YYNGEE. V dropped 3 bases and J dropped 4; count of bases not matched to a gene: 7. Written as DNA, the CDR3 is TGTGCCAGCAGCGAGACCGGGACAGATTACAATGAGCAGTTCTTC. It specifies CASSETGTDYNEQFF. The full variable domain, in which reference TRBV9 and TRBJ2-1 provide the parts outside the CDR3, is DSGVTQTPKHLITATGQRVTLRCSPRSGDLSVYWYQQSLDQGLQFLIQYYNGEERAKGNILERFSAQQFPDLHSELNLSSLELGDSALYFCASSETGTDYNEQFFGPGTRLTVL.

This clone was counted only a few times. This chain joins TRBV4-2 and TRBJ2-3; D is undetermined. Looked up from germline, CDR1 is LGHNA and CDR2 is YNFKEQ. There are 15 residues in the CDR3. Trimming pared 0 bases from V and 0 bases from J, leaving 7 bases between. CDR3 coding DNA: TGTGCCAGCAGCCAAGAAACCCTAAGCACAGATACGCAGTATTTT. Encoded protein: CASSQETLSTDTQYF.

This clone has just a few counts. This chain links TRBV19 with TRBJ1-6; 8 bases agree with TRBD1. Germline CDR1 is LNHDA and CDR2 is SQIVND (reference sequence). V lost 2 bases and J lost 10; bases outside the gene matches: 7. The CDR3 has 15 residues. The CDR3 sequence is CASSISDRVQSPLHF. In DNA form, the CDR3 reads TGTGCCAGTAGTATATCGGACAGGGTTCAATCACCCCTCCACTTT.

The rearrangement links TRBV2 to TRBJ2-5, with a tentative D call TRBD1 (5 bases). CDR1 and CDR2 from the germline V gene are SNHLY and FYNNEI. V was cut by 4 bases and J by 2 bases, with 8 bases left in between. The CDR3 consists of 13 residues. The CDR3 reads CASSGGWQETQYF. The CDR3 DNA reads TGTGCCAGCAGTGGGGGCTGGCAAGAGACCCAGTACTTC.

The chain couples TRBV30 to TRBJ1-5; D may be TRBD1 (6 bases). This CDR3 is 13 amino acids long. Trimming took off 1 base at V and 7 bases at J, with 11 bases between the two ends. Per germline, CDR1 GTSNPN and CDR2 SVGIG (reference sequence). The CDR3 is CAWSAGAEQPQHF. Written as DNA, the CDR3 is TGTGCCTGGAGTGCAGGGGCGGAGCAGCCCCAGCATTTT.

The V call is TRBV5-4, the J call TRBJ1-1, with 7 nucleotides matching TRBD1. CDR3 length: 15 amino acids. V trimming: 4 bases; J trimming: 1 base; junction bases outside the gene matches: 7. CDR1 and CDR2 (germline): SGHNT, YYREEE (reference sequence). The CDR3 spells CASSPRQGTNTEAFF. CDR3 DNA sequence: TGTGCCAGCAGCCCACGACAGGGTACGAACACTGAAGCTTTCTTT.

The CDR3 sequence: CASSQGGAGTDTDTQYF. In nucleotides, the CDR3 is TGTGCCAGCAGCCAAGGTGGTGCCGGGACAGACACAGATACGCAGTATTTT. This chain links TRBV14 with TRBJ2-3, with 7 positions matching TRBD1. This CDR3 is 17 amino acids long. V lost 1 base, J lost 2 bases, and 9 bases stayed unmatched. The germline V gene encodes CDR1 SGHDN and CDR2 FVKESK.

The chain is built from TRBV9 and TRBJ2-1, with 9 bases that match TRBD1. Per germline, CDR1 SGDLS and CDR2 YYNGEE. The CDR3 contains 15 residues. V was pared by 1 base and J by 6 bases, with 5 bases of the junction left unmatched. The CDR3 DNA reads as TGTGCCAGCAGCGTACTCCTACAGGGGGCCAATGAGCAGTTCTTC. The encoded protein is CASSVLLQGANEQFF.

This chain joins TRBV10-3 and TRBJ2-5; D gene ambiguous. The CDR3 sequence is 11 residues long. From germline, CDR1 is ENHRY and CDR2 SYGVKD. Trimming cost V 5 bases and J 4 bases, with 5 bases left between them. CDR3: CAISNGETQYF. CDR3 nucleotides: TGTGCCATCAGTAACGGAGAGACCCAGTACTTC.

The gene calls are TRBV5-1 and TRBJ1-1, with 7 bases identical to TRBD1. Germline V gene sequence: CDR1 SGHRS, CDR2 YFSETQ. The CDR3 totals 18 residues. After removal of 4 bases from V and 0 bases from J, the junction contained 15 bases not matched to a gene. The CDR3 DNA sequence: TGCGCCAGCAGCCTTACCGGACCGGGACAGAAGCTGAACACTGAAGCTTTCTTT. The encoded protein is CASSLTGPGQKLNTEAFF. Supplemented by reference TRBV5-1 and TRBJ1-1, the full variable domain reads KAGVTQTPRYLIKTRGQQVTLSCSPISGHRSVSWYQQTPGQGLQFLFEYFSETQRNKGNFPGRFSGRQFSNSRSEMNVSTLELGDSALYLCASSLTGPGQKLNTEAFFGQGTRLTVV.